A single sample is the source of the 26 T cell receptor beta chains below, sequenced in a study of vaccination and CD4 T cells after COVID-19 (dated by TCRdb to the early 2020s). Which antigens these TCRs recognize remains unknown. The sample's treatment or condition, from its label and the paper: approximately nine-day PBMC culture with coronavirus spike peptide pools or control peptides (ViraFEST assay). The method was PCR. Sequenced using an Illumina iSeq 100. At the Johns Hopkins FTIC core, DNA from the cultured CD4+ T cells underwent TCR sequencing with the Oncomine TCR Beta short-read assay. The public reads were reprocessed in TCRdb via fastp at Q25 and MiXCR, keeping in-frame beta chains. Each entry merges the rows of one CDR3 protein and shows their most common DNA and genes. Within this sample are thousands of distinct CDR3 sequences, with roughly 77% of them counted one time only. Roughly half of the sample comes from the top ten.

The sequenced sample consisted of CD4+ T cells from blood, cultured in vitro. Receptors were obtained from a human donor who had recovered from COVID-19.

Judged by abundance, this clonotype is large. The DNA for the CDR3 is TGTGCCAGCAGCTTAGATTGGGAGACCCAGTACTTC. This translates into CASSLDWETQYF. This chain links TRBV7-6 with TRBJ2-5; D remains unclear. The CDR3 is 12 amino acids. Germline CDR1 SGHVS, CDR2 FNYEAQ. Trimming removed 1 base from V and 5 bases from J, with 5 bases in between.

The chain links TRBV7-6 to TRBJ2-5, with 7 bases lining up with TRBD1. The ends lost 1 base at V and 1 base at J; junction bases unmatched: 0. CDR3 size: 14 residues. CDR1 is SGHVS and CDR2 is FNYEAQ in the germline V gene. CDR3 region: CASSLDRGQETQYF. DNA of the CDR3: TGTGCCAGCAGCTTAGACAGGGGCCAAGAGACCCAGTACTTC.

This clonotype turned up a few times. The V and J genes are TRBV7-8 and TRBJ2-2; 12 nucleotides agree with TRBD2. The V segment lost 5 bases and the J segment 6 bases; nucleotides outside the gene matches: 13. The CDR3 consists of 18 residues. Germline V gives CDR1 SGHVS, CDR2 FQNEAQ. CDR3 region: CASSARSLAGGPPGELFF. CDR3 sequence (DNA): TGTGCCAGCAGCGCCCGGTCCCTAGCGGGAGGGCCCCCCGGGGAGCTGTTTTTT.

The chain has TRBV7-8 and TRBJ2-7; D may be TRBD1 or TRBD2 (5 bases each). The germline V and J ends were trimmed by 5 bases and 3 bases, with 14 bases remaining between them. This CDR3 region has 14 residues. Germline V gene sequence: CDR1 SGHVS, CDR2 FQNEAQ. The CDR3 here is CASSQDMEDYEQYF. The CDR3 region has the DNA TGTGCCAGCAGCCAGGACATGGAGGACTACGAGCAGTACTTC. The variable domain in full, completed from reference TRBV7-8 and TRBJ2-7, reads GAGVSQSPRYKVAKRGQDVALRCDPISGHVSLFWYQQALGQGPEFLTYFQNEAQLDKSGLPSDRFFAERPEGSVSTLKIQRTQQEDSAVYLCASSQDMEDYEQYFGPGTRLTVT.

The V and J genes are TRBV5-4 and TRBJ2-1; D unresolved. The CDR3 covers 13 residues. Germline CDR1 is SGHNT and CDR2 is YYREEE (reference sequence). Trimming stripped 0 bases from V and 7 bases from J, with 8 bases between. The CDR3 region is CASSLVGWNEQFF. DNA for the CDR3: TGTGCCAGCAGCTTGGTAGGGTGGAATGAGCAGTTCTTC.

The genes are TRBV7-6 and TRBJ2-7; D is uncertain. Per germline, CDR1 SGHVS and CDR2 FNYEAQ. V lost 5 bases and J lost 2, with 10 bases in between. The CDR3 has 13 residues. The CDR3 DNA follows: TGTGCCAGCAGCGACACCAATCCCTACGAGCAGTACTTC. The encoded protein is CASSDTNPYEQYF.

The chain is built from TRBV6-5 and TRBJ1-5, with D perhaps TRBD1 (5 bases). The CDR3 is 15 amino acids. Germline values: CDR1 MNHEY, CDR2 SVGAGI. V was clipped by 4 bases and J by 3 bases, with 13 bases between them. CDR3 in amino acids: CASSFPSGDNQPQHF. The CDR3 nucleotides are TGTGCCAGCAGTTTCCCGTCGGGGGACAATCAGCCCCAGCATTTT.

The J gene is TRBJ2-2, the V gene TRBV7-3; D possibly corresponds to TRBD1 (6 bases). The V end lost 2 bases, the J end lost 6 bases, and 13 bases lay between the germline ends. CDR1 and CDR2 (germline): SGHTA, FQGTGA. CDR3 length: 15 residues. The CDR3: CASSLVAGEAGELFF. The CDR3 DNA reads as TGTGCCAGCAGCTTAGTGGCAGGGGAAGCCGGGGAGCTGTTTTTT.

The gene calls are TRBV24-1 and TRBJ2-5; unclear D gene. The CDR3 is 13 amino acids. The V end lost 5 bases, the J end lost 1 base, and 7 bases lay between the germline ends. Germline CDR1 and CDR2: KGHDR and SFDVKD. The CDR3 sequence is CATSAVSQETQYF. CDR3 DNA sequence: TGTGCCACCAGTGCGGTATCCCAAGAGACCCAGTACTTC.

The V gene is TRBV7-2, the J gene TRBJ2-7, with TRBD2 matching over 7 bases. The V gene's germline CDR1 is SGHTA and CDR2 FQGNSA. The CDR3 length is 14 residues. The V gene end was trimmed by 6 bases and the J gene end by 3 bases; junction bases not matched to a gene: 8. CDR3 amino acids: CASSKGLGIYEQYF. CDR3 in DNA: TGTGCCAGCAGTAAAGGACTAGGGATCTACGAGCAGTACTTC. The whole variable domain, filled in from reference TRBV7-2 and TRBJ2-7, reads GAGVSQSPSNKVTEKGKDVELRCDPISGHTALYWYRQSLGQGLEFLIYFQGNSAPDKSGLPSDRFSAERTGGSVSTLTIQRTQQEDSAVYLCASSKGLGIYEQYFGPGTRLTVT.

For the CDR3, the DNA is TGTGCCAGCAGTGTTCGGGACGCCTCGAACACTGAAGCTTTCTTT. It specifies CASSVRDASNTEAFF. The chain combines TRBV6-1 with TRBJ1-1; the D gene is possibly TRBD1 (5 bases). Per the germline V gene, CDR1 is MNHNS and CDR2 is SASEGT. CDR3 size: 15 residues. Deletions cut 4 bases from V and 1 base from J, with 13 bases between.

With respect to this clonotype: One base away lies a much larger clone, so this may be a sequencing read error. The V gene is TRBV7-2, the J gene TRBJ1-1; D is possibly TRBD1 (6 bases). CDR1 is SGHTA, CDR2 FQGNSA, per germline. This CDR3 has 14 residues. The CDR3 loop is CASLETPWDTEALF. In nucleotides, the CDR3 is TGTGCCAGCTTGGAGACACCTTGGGACACTGAAGCTCTCTTT.

There are a few counts of this clonotype. The chain is built from TRBV15 and TRBJ2-5; 9 bases are a match to TRBD1. The V and J ends lost 3 bases and 3 bases, in that order; junction bases with no gene match: 2. The V gene's germline CDR1 is LNHNV and CDR2 YYDKDF (reference sequence). The length of the CDR3 is 14 residues. CDR3 sequence reads: CATSRGDREETQYF. For the CDR3, the DNA is TGTGCCACCAGCAGGGGGGACAGGGAAGAGACCCAGTACTTC.

The chain is built from TRBV6-5 and TRBJ2-7; weak D call: TRBD2 (6 bases). The V end lost 0 bases, the J end lost 2 bases, and 8 bases lay between the germline ends. The CDR3 covers 14 residues. Germline V gene sequence: CDR1 MNHEY, CDR2 SVGAGI. The CDR3 nucleotides are TGTGCCAGCAGTTACTCACTAGCTCCCTACGAGCAGTACTTC. This translates into CASSYSLAPYEQYF.

A few counts support this clonotype. The chain combines TRBV7-9 with TRBJ2-3, with 9 bases identical to TRBD1. The CDR3 runs 14 residues. Per the germline V gene, CDR1 is SEHNR and CDR2 is FQNEAQ (reference sequence). V dropped 5 bases and J dropped 5; count of bases not matched to a gene: 5. Written as DNA, the CDR3 is TGTGCCAGCAGCCCTCGGACAGGGGTAGATACGCAGTATTTT. It codes for CASSPRTGVDTQYF.

The chain couples TRBV20-1 to TRBJ1-6, with D maybe TRBD1 (6 bases). V was shortened by 6 bases and J by 3 bases, with 15 bases between the two germline ends. Germline CDR1 reads DFQATT; CDR2 reads SNEGSKA (reference sequence). This CDR3 is 15 amino acids long. CDR3 sequence: CSAVLGQGYNSPLHF. CDR3 coding DNA: TGCAGTGCCGTCCTGGGACAAGGCTATAATTCACCCCTCCACTTT.

The genes are TRBV7-9 and TRBJ1-2; D gene uncertain. This CDR3 comprises 17 residues. Germline V gene lookup returns CDR1 SEHNR and CDR2 FQNEAQ (reference sequence). V gave up 10 bases and J gave up 0 bases, with 24 bases separating them. CDR3 loop: CATAEPRANRANYGYTF. CDR3 DNA: TGTGCCACTGCAGAACCCCGGGCGAACCGGGCTAACTATGGCTACACCTTC. Full variable domain (remainder filled in from reference TRBV7-9 and TRBJ1-2): DTGVSQNPRHKITKRGQNVTFRCDPISEHNRLYWYRQTLGQGPEFLTYFQNEAQLEKSRLLSDRFSAERPKGSFSTLEIQRTEQGDSAMYLCATAEPRANRANYGYTFGSGTRLTVV.

V gene TRBV7-8 combines with J gene TRBJ2-1; TRBD2 matches at 11 bases. Looked up from germline, CDR1 is SGHVS and CDR2 is FQNEAQ. This CDR3 comprises 15 residues. V lost 5 bases and J lost 3; bases outside the gene matches: 3. The CDR3 here is CASSPGTSGYNEQFF. CDR3 DNA sequence: TGTGCCAGCAGCCCTGGGACTAGCGGCTACAATGAGCAGTTCTTC.

This clonotype was observed a few times. The chain couples TRBV20-1 to TRBJ2-5, with 11 nucleotides matching TRBD2. The CDR3 covers 16 residues. Trimming at V came to 0 bases and at J to 5 bases, leaving 8 bases not matched to a gene. Germline V gene lookup returns CDR1 DFQATT and CDR2 SNEGSKA (reference sequence). The DNA of the CDR3 is TGCAGTGCTAGAGATTCACTAGCGGGAGTTTGGGAGACCCAGTACTTC. Protein product: CSARDSLAGVWETQYF.

The chain links TRBV24-1 to TRBJ1-1, with 8 nucleotides matching TRBD1. This CDR3 spans 14 amino acids. J gave up 2 bases and V 10 bases, and 8 bases lay outside the gene matches. CDR1 KGHDR and CDR2 SFDVKD come from the germline V gene. The CDR3 loop is CATLYRGFNTEAFF. The CDR3 DNA reads TGTGCCACTCTGTACAGGGGGTTTAACACTGAAGCTTTCTTT.

By sample fraction, this clonotype is hyperexpanded (1% or more). The chain carries TRBV10-3 and TRBJ1-1; possible D gene TRBD1, 5 bases. This CDR3 spans 12 amino acids. Trimming removed 7 bases at V and 8 bases at J, with 14 bases between. The V gene's germline CDR1 is ENHRY and CDR2 SYGVKD. The CDR3 loop is CAINGGRGEAFF. The CDR3 DNA reads TGTGCCATCAACGGCGGTCGGGGCGAAGCTTTCTTT.

The chain employs TRBV25-1 and TRBJ1-1, with D maybe TRBD1 (5 bases). The CDR3 runs 13 residues. CDR1 is MGHDK and CDR2 is SYGVNS in the germline V gene. The ends were cut back, 1 base at V and 4 bases at J, with 7 bases in the middle. The CDR3 region is CASSEWGGTEAFF. The DNA of the CDR3 is TGTGCCAGCAGTGAATGGGGGGGCACTGAAGCTTTCTTT. The full variable domain, its missing parts supplied by reference TRBV25-1 and TRBJ1-1, is EADIYQTPRYLVIGTGKKITLECSQTMGHDKMYWYQQDPGMELHLIHYSYGVNSTEKGDLSSESTVSRIRTEHFPLTLESARPSHTSQYLCASSEWGGTEAFFGQGTRLTVV.

The DNA for the CDR3 is TGTGCCAGCAGCCGACAGGGGACTATGCTATCTGGCAATCAGCCCCAGCATTTT. It yields the protein CASSRQGTMLSGNQPQHF. The chain couples TRBV7-2 to TRBJ1-5; 8 bases line up with TRBD1. CDR1 and CDR2 (germline): SGHTA, FQGNSA. V trimming: 5 bases; J trimming: 2 bases; junction bases outside the gene matches: 14. This CDR3 is 18 amino acids long.

The chain joins TRBV6-2 or TRBV6-3 to TRBJ1-2, with unresolved D. V was clipped by 1 base and J by 2 bases, with 8 bases between them. Germline V gives CDR1 MNHEY, CDR2 SVGEGT. This CDR3 spans 14 amino acids. The CDR3 here is CASSYLTNNYGYTF. The DNA of the CDR3 is TGTGCCAGCAGTTACTTGACGAACAACTATGGCTACACCTTC.

The chain uses TRBV6-2 or TRBV6-3 and TRBJ1-5; TRBD1 matches 7 bases. The CDR3 is made up of 14 amino acids. Losses at the gene ends were 9 bases for V and 2 bases for J; bases not matched to a gene: 7. The germline CDR1 and CDR2 sequences are MNHEY and SVGEGT. The chain's CDR3 is CASNTGDGNQPQHF. CDR3 DNA: TGTGCCAGTAATACAGGGGACGGCAATCAGCCCCAGCATTTT.

CDR3 sequence reads: CSAARTSGRTDTQYF. The CDR3 DNA is TGCAGTGCTGCTCGGACTAGCGGGAGGACAGATACGCAGTATTTT. The chain joins TRBV20-1 to TRBJ2-3; TRBD2 matches 14 bases. V shed 5 bases, J shed 3 bases, and the junction held 4 bases outside the gene matches. The germline V gene encodes CDR1 DFQATT and CDR2 SNEGSKA (reference sequence). The CDR3 is 15 amino acids.